This TCR beta chain was captured in a study of CD4 T cells in relation to SARS-CoV-2 and coronaviruses. Study findings and constraints: Monoreactive clones expanded significantly more to SARS-CoV-2 than crossreactive clones did.

To note about this clone: Its antigen is unidentified.

CD4+ T cells from unexposed donors were obtained before the COVID-19 pandemic (2011-2018). CD4+ T cells were isolated from the cells after more than 8 days of culture. The repertoire was sequenced with immunoSEQ multiplex PCR; TCRdb's copy has only in-frame clones and lacks some. Of just under 20,000 clones in the sample, roughly four fifths were seen once. From germline, CDR1 is LGHNA and CDR2 YSLEER. CDR3 length equals 15 residues. J lost 10 bases, V lost 5 bases, and 8 bases had no gene match. This chain uses TRBV4-3 with TRBJ2-1; 13 nucleotides line up with TRBD2. The source material was CD4+ T cells from PBMCs, cultured in vitro. The clonotype comes from a human donor in good health. As DNA, the CDR3 is TGCGCCAGCAGCATACTAGCGGGGGGGCCAGGCGAGCAGTTCTTC. Its protein is CASSILAGGPGEQFF.